The source of this T cell receptor (beta chain) is a study of T-cell reconstitution after alpha-beta-depleted transplantation in children. This clonotype was recorded many times. Unique molecular identifiers were built into the TCRbeta library. TCRdb used MiXCR to reprocess the PCR reads, holding one entry per CDR3 protein. The repertoire holds about 460,000 distinct CDR3 sequences, with under 15% as singletons. This TCR derives from a human donor who donated a stem cell graft to a child with combined immunodeficiency. Here the sequenced sample was PBMCs from the stem cell graft donor, taken from the stem cell graft.

The CDR3 DNA follows: TGTGCCAGCTCTAGCGGGGGGAGAGGGGAGACCCAGTACTTC. Its translation: CASSSGGRGETQYF. V usage is TRBV28 and J usage is TRBJ2-5, with 11 bases that match TRBD2. V dropped 8 bases and J dropped 5; count of bases not matched to a gene: 7. The CDR3 loop spans 14 amino acids. Germline V gene data show CDR1 as MDHEN and CDR2 as SYDVKM.